One and the same sample provided the 11 T cell receptor beta chains below, sequenced in a study of blood T cell repertoires in COVID-19. The method was immunoSEQ multiplex PCR; TCRdb's version includes in-frame clones alone and lacks a portion of them. The sample records roughly 200,000 clones, 75% to 90% being singletons. The sequenced sample was PBMCs or T cells enriched from blood (not recorded which). The receptors stem from a woman in her forties with acute COVID-19.

The chain combines TRBV27 with TRBJ1-2, with a weak D call TRBD1 (5 bases). V lost 6 bases, J lost 4 bases, and 18 bases lay in between. CDR1 and CDR2 (germline): MNHEY, SMNVEV (reference sequence). The CDR3 is made up of 15 amino acids. For the CDR3, the DNA is TGTGCCAGCAGGACATACCTCAGGGCGGCCTATGGCTACACCTTC. This encodes CASRTYLRAAYGYTF.

This chain uses TRBV6-5 with TRBJ1-6, with TRBD1 identical over 7 bases. V lost 1 base to trimming and J lost 6 bases; unmatched junction nucleotides: 3. This CDR3 has 15 residues. The germline V gene encodes CDR1 MNHEY and CDR2 SVGAGI. CDR3 in amino acids: CASSYYRGRNSPLHF. CDR3 in DNA: TGTGCCAGCAGTTACTACAGGGGCCGTAATTCACCCCTCCACTTT.

This clone has just one count. This chain uses TRBV6-6 with TRBJ1-2, with D unresolved. The V gene lost 2 bases and the J gene lost 4 bases, with 8 bases spanning the gap. Germline CDR1 MNHNY, CDR2 SVGAGI (reference sequence). This CDR3 is 13 amino acids long. The CDR3 nucleotides are TGTGCCAGCAGTTACGAGATTCCCTATGGCTACACCTTC. It codes for CASSYEIPYGYTF.

The chain has TRBV19 and TRBJ1-1; TRBD1 is a possible D gene (5 bases). The CDR3 covers 13 residues. Trimming stripped 5 bases from V and 4 bases from J, with 11 bases between. CDR1 LNHDA and CDR2 SQIVND come from the germline V gene (reference sequence). The CDR3 here is CASSYQGVTEAFF. The CDR3 DNA sequence: TGTGCCAGTAGTTATCAGGGTGTCACTGAAGCTTTCTTT.

The chain combines TRBV24-1 with TRBJ2-2, with D possibly being TRBD1 (6 bases). This CDR3 is 15 amino acids long. The germline gives CDR1 KGHDR, CDR2 SFDVKD. With 11 bases removed from V and 2 bases from J, the gap between germline ends came to 17 bases. The chain's CDR3 is CASATGQSNTGELFF. The CDR3 nucleotides read TGTGCCAGTGCTACAGGACAGAGTAACACCGGGGAGCTGTTTTTT.

V usage is TRBV2 and J usage is TRBJ1-5, with D possibly matching TRBD1 (6 bases). Germline CDR1 SNHLY, CDR2 FYNNEI. The V gene lost 6 bases and the J gene lost 4 bases, with 10 bases spanning the gap. The CDR3 contains 13 residues. The CDR3 DNA reads TGTGCCAGCAGAGGGACATTAAATCAGCCCCAGCATTTT. It specifies CASRGTLNQPQHF.

A single count supports this clone. The J gene is TRBJ1-2, the V gene TRBV2; tentatively, D is TRBD1 (5 bases). Germline CDR1 reads SNHLY; CDR2 reads FYNNEI. The V gene lost 8 bases and the J gene lost 7 bases, with 14 bases spanning the gap. The CDR3 has 12 residues. CDR3 protein: CASSGYGGGYTF. CDR3 nucleotides: TGTGCCAGCTCCGGGTACGGGGGTGGCTACACCTTC. The whole variable domain, filled in from reference TRBV2 and TRBJ1-2, reads EPEVTQTPSHQVTQMGQEVILRCVPISNHLYFYWYRQILGQKVEFLVSFYNNEISEKSEIFDDQFSVERPDGSNFTLKIRSTKLEDSAMYFCASSGYGGGYTFGSGTRLTVV.

The CDR3 coding sequence is TGCAGCGCGTGGACAGGGGGCGAGGACTATGGCTACACCTTC. It translates to CSAWTGGEDYGYTF. The chain uses TRBV29-1 and TRBJ1-2; 11 bases align to TRBD1. This CDR3 comprises 14 residues. CDR1 and CDR2 (germline): SQVTM, ANQGSEA. V lost 7 bases to trimming and J lost 3 bases; unmatched junction nucleotides: 7.

The rearrangement links TRBV5-1 to TRBJ2-1; 10 bases fit TRBD1. The length of the CDR3 is 19 residues. J was trimmed by 6 bases and V by 2 bases; bases with no gene match: 17. Looked up from germline, CDR1 is SGHRS and CDR2 is YFSETQ. CDR3 coding DNA: TGCGCCAGCAGCTTACAGAGGGGGTCCGGGACAGGGGCTGTCAATGAGCAGTTCTTC. Protein sequence: CASSLQRGSGTGAVNEQFF.

The rearrangement links TRBV7-9 to TRBJ2-7; possibly TRBD1 for D (5 bases). V was pared by 5 bases and J by 1 base, with 15 bases between. CDR1 SEHNR and CDR2 FQNEAQ come from the germline V gene (reference sequence). This CDR3 contains 15 residues. This chain's CDR3 is CASSPTGHLSYEQYF. The CDR3 DNA follows: TGTGCCAGCAGCCCGACCGGACATCTTTCCTACGAGCAGTACTTC.

This rearrangement joins TRBV27 to TRBJ2-1; possibly TRBD1 for D (6 bases). Germline CDR1 is MNHEY and CDR2 is SMNVEV (reference sequence). The CDR3 has 16 amino acids. V lost 4 bases and J 1 base, leaving 14 bases between the germline ends. The CDR3 here is CASSSRSRGSYNEQFF. CDR3 coding DNA: TGTGCCAGCAGTTCCCGGAGCAGGGGTTCCTACAATGAGCAGTTCTTC.